Following are 2 T cell receptor beta chains from one sample sequenced in a study of blood T cell repertoires in COVID-19. TCRdb's table, derived via immunoSEQ multiplex PCR, lists solely in-frame clones and lacks some. The table lists roughly 130,000 clones, roughly 78% of them singletons. Sequences were obtained from peripheral blood. The receptors come from a man aged 60 to 75 with acute or convalescent COVID-19.

This chain uses TRBV4-3 with TRBJ2-3; no definite D call. The CDR3 has 13 residues. CDR1 LGHNA and CDR2 YSLEER come from the germline V gene. Trimming shortened V by 0 bases and J by 5 bases, and 6 bases separated the two germline ends. The CDR3, as DNA: TGCGCCAGCAGCCAAGAGGCAAGAGATACGCAGTATTTT. Translating gives CASSQEARDTQYF.

The chain employs TRBV9 and TRBJ2-5, with D possibly TRBD1 on 5 matching bases. The CDR3 sequence is 16 residues long. Trimming left V 2 bases short and J 0 bases short, with 14 bases between. Germline V CDR1 and CDR2: SGDLS, YYNGEE. The CDR3 sequence: CASSVWGQANQETQYF. CDR3 in DNA: TGTGCCAGCAGCGTTTGGGGCCAGGCAAACCAAGAGACCCAGTACTTC.